This TCR beta chain was recovered during a study of control samples from healthy donors and cancer patients. The CDR3 is 16 residues long. The V segment lost 4 bases and the J segment 4 bases; nucleotides outside the gene matches: 7. The V gene's germline CDR1 is SGHTA and CDR2 FQGNSA. Assay: immunoSEQ multiplex PCR; the TCRdb copy retains only in-frame clones and omits some. The table has about 89,000 clones, 85% seen once. Sequenced sample: blood. The genes are TRBV7-2 and TRBJ2-7, with 13 bases fitting TRBD2. This TCR was sampled from a woman aged 40 to 49 in good health. The DNA of the CDR3 is TGTGCCAGCAGCTACGGCACTAGCGGGGGGGTTTACGAGCAGTACTTC. Protein sequence: CASSYGTSGGVYEQYF.